This paragraph covers one T cell receptor (beta chain) sequence. Clones were sequenced by immunoSEQ multiplex PCR, and TCRdb holds only the in-frame ones, with some missing. The sample holds 400,000 to 450,000 clones, roughly 90% seen once. The data were obtained in a study of Ad26.COV2.S vaccination and SARS-CoV-2 variants. The CDR3 loop spans 16 amino acids. In germline, CDR1 is PRHDT, CDR2 FYEKMQ (reference sequence). V lost 5 bases and J 4 bases, leaving 21 bases between the germline ends. The treatment here: around 19 received Ad26.COV2.S at low or high dose, single or two shots; 5 received placebo; per-sample allocation not given. Samples came from day 63 after the first vaccine or placebo injection.

This chain links TRBV13 with TRBJ2-7; D possibly corresponds to TRBD1 (5 bases). The TCR sequence derives from a person between 18 and 65 years old who received the Ad26.COV2.S COVID-19 vaccine or a placebo. Here the sequenced sample was peripheral blood, taken in a trial of Ad26.COV2.S vaccine versus placebo. The CDR3 region is CASSDSQRPPFYEQYF. The CDR3 DNA reads as TGTGCCAGCAGCGACAGTCAGCGACCCCCTTTTTACGAGCAGTACTTC.